This TCR beta chain is drawn from a study of graft-versus-host responses after intestinal transplantation. The wider study: Grafts that recipients had were multivisceral, liver-intestinal, or isolated intestinal transplants.

In its sample, this clone was seen a few times. Sequenced by immunoSEQ multiplex PCR; TCRdb stores in-frame clones only, minus some. The sample carries about 21,000 clones, approximately 60% recorded once. V gave up 1 base and J gave up 7 bases; unmatched junction bases: 9. The length of the CDR3 is 15 residues. Germline CDR1 reads GTSNPN; CDR2 reads SVGIG (reference sequence). Study findings and constraints: The study found high graft-versus-host to host-versus-graft clonal ratios in allografts of patients with graft-donor T cell macrochimerism.

The gene calls are TRBV30 and TRBJ1-4; 7 bases fit TRBD1. The TCR comes from a human patient who received an intestinal transplant. Source: alloreactive CD4+ T cells from a mixed lymphocyte reaction culture, taken before intestinal transplant. Subset noted: CFSE-low proliferating T cells sorted from roughly six-day pre-transplant mixed lymphocyte reaction (GvH or HvG direction). For the CDR3, the DNA is TGTGCCTGGAGTGATCGACAGGGACCAGGTGAAAAACTGTTTTTT. Protein sequence: CAWSDRQGPGEKLFF.